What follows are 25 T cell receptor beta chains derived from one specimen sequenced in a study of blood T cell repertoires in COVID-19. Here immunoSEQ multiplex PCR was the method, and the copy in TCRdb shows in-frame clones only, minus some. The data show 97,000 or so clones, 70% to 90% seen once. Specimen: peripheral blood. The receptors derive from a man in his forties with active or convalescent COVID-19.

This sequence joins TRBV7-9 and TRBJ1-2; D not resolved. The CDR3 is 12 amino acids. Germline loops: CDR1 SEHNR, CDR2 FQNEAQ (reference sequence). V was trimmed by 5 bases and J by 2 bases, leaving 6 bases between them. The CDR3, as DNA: TGTGCCAGCAGCCCCTTAAACTATGGCTACACCTTC. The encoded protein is CASSPLNYGYTF.

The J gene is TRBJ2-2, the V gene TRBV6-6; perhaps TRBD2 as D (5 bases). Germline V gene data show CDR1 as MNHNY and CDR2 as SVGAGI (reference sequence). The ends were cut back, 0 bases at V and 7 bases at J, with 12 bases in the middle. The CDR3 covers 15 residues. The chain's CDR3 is CASSYSVDFGGELFF. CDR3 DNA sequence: TGTGCCAGCAGTTACTCGGTGGACTTTGGCGGGGAGCTGTTTTTT.

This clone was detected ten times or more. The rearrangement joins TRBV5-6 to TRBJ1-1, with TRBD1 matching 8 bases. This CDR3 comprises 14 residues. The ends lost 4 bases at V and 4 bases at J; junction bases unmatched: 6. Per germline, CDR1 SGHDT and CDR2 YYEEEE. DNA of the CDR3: TGTGCCAGCAGCGCCCGACAGGGGCGCACTGAAGCTTTCTTT. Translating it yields CASSARQGRTEAFF.

CDR3 in amino acids: CASSPGSGNTIYF. CDR3 DNA: TGTGCCAGCAGTCCAGGGTCTGGAAACACCATATATTTT. This chain links TRBV12-3 or TRBV12-4 with TRBJ1-3; D possibly corresponds to TRBD1 (5 bases). This CDR3 contains 13 residues. Deletions cut 5 bases from V and 1 base from J, with 6 bases between.

CDR3 region: CASEDRGNQPQHF. The CDR3 DNA reads as TGTGCCAGTGAAGACAGGGGGAATCAGCCCCAGCATTTT. This chain connects TRBV19 to TRBJ1-5, with 9 bases that match TRBD1. Looked up from germline, CDR1 is LNHDA and CDR2 is SQIVND (reference sequence). This CDR3 region has 13 residues. V dropped 8 bases and J dropped 4; count of bases not matched to a gene: 3.

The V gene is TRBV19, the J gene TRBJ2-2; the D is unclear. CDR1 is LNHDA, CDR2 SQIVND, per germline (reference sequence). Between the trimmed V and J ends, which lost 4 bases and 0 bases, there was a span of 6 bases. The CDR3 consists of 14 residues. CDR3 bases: TGTGCCAGTAGTACCCCAACGAACACCGGGGAGCTGTTTTTT. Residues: CASSTPTNTGELFF.

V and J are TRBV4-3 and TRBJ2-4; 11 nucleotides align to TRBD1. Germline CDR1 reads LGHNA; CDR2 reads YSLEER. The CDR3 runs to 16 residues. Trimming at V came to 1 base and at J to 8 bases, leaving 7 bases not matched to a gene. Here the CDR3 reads CASSQGVDRGRDIQYF. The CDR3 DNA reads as TGCGCCAGCAGCCAAGGAGTGGACAGGGGGCGGGACATTCAGTACTTC.

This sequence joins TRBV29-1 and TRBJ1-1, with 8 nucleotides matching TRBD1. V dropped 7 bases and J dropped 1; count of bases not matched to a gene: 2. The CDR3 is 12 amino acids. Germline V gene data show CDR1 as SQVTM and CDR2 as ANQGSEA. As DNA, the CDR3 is TGCAGCGCCGGGACAGGGAACACTGAAGCTTTCTTT. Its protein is CSAGTGNTEAFF.

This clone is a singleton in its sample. The CDR3 reads CASSPRQDGNTIYF. The CDR3, as DNA: TGTGCCAGCAGCCCTCGACAGGATGGAAACACCATATATTTT. The chain combines TRBV9 with TRBJ1-3, with a possible D match to TRBD1 (6 bases). Germline V gene lookup returns CDR1 SGDLS and CDR2 YYNGEE. The CDR3 has 14 amino acids. Trimming removed 4 bases at V and 3 bases at J, with 11 bases between.

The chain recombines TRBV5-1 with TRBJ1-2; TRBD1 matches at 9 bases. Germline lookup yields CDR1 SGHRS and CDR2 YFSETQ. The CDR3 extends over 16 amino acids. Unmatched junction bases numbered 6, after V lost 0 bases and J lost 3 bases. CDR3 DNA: TGCGCCAGCAGCTTGGAAGGGGACAGGGTACACTATGGCTACACCTTC. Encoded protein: CASSLEGDRVHYGYTF.

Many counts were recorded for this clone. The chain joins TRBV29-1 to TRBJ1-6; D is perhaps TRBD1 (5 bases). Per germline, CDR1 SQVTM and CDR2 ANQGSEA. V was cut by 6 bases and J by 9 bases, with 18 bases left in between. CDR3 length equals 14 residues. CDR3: CSVGPRDLGSPLHF. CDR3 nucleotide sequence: TGCAGCGTAGGGCCTCGGGACTTGGGTTCACCCCTCCACTTT.

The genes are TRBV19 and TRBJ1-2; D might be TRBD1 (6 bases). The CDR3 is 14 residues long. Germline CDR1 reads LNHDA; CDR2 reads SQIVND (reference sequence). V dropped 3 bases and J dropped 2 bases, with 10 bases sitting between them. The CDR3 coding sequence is TGTGCCAGTAGTATTGGGACATACAACTATGGCTACACCTTC. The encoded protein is CASSIGTYNYGYTF.

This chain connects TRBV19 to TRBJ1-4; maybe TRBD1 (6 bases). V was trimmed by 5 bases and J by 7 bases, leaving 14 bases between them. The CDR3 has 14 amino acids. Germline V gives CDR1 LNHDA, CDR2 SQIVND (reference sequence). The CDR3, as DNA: TGTGCCAGTAGTTTGACAGGCCGGGGTGAAAAACTGTTTTTT. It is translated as CASSLTGRGEKLFF.

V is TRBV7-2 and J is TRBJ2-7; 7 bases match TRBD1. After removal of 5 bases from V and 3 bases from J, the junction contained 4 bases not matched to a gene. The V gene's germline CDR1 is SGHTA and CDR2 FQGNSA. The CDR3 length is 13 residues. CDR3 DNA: TGTGCCAGCAGCGCAGGGACAGACTACGAGCAGTACTTC. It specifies CASSAGTDYEQYF.

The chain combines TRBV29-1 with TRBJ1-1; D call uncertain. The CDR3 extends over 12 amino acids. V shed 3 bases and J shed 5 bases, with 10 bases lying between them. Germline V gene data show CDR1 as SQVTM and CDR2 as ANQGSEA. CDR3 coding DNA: TGCAGCGTTGATTCGGGTTTGACTGAAGCTTTCTTT. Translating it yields CSVDSGLTEAFF.

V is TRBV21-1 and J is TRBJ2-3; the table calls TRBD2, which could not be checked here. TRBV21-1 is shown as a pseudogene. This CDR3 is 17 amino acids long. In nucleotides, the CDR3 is TGTGCCAGCAGCAAAGAGGAGGGTAGGGTGAGCACAGATACGCAGTATTTT. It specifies CASSKEEGRVSTDTQYF.

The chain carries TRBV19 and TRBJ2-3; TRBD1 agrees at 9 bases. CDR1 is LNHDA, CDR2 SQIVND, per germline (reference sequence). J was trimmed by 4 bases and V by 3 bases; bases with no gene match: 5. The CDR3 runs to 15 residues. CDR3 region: CASSMGDRDSDTQYF. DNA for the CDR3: TGTGCCAGTAGTATGGGGGACAGGGATTCAGATACGCAGTATTTT. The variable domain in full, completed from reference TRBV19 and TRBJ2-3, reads DGGITQSPKYLFRKEGQNVTLSCEQNLNHDAMYWYRQDPGQGLRLIYYSQIVNDFQKGDIAEGYSVSREKKESFPLTVTSAQKNPTAFYLCASSMGDRDSDTQYFGPGTRLTVL.

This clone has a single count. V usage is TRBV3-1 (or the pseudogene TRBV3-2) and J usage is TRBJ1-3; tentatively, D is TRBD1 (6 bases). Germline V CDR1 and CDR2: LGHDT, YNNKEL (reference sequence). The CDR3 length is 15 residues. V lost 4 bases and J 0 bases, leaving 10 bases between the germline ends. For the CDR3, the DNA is TGTGCCAGCAGCCCAGGGACAAACTCTGGAAACACCATATATTTT. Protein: CASSPGTNSGNTIYF.

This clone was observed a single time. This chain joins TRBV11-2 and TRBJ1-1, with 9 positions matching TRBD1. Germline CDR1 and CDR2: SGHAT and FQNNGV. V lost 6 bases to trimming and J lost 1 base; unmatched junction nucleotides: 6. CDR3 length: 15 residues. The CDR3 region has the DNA TGTGCCAGCAGGTATAAGGGACAGGGGAACACTGAAGCTTTCTTT. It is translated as CASRYKGQGNTEAFF.

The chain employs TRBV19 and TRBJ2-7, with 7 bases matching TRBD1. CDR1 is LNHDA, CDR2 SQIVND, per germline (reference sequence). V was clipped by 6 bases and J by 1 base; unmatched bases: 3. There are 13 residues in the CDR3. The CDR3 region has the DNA TGTGCCAGTAGCCGGGACAGATCCTACGAGCAGTACTTC. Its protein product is CASSRDRSYEQYF.

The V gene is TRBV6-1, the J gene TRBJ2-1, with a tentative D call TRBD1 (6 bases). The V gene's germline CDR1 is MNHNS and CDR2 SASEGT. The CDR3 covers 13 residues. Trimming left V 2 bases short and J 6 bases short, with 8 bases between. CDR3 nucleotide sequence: TGTGCCAGCAGTGAAAACAGGGTCAATGAGCAGTTCTTC. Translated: CASSENRVNEQFF.

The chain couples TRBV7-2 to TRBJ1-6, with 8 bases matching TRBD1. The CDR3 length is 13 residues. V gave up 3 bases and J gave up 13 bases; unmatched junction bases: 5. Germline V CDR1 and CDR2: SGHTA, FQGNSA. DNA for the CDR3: TGTGCCAGCAGCTTCCCTAACAGGGGGCCCCTCCACTTT. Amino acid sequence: CASSFPNRGPLHF.

The CDR3: CASSQRQGAVEKLFF. In nucleotides, the CDR3 is TGTGCCAGCAGCCAGAGACAGGGGGCAGTTGAAAAACTGTTTTTT. V is TRBV3-1 (or the pseudogene TRBV3-2) and J is TRBJ1-4; 10 bases fit TRBD1. CDR1 LGHDT and CDR2 YNNKEL come from the germline V gene (reference sequence). This CDR3 is 15 amino acids long. After removal of 3 bases from V and 7 bases from J, the junction contained 5 bases not matched to a gene.

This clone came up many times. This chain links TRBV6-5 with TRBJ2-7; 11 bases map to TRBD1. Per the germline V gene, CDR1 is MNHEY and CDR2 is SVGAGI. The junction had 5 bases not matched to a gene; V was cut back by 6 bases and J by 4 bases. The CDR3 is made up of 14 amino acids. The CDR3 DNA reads TGTGCCAGCAGACGAGGACAGGGGGCTTACGAGCAGTACTTC. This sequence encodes CASRRGQGAYEQYF.

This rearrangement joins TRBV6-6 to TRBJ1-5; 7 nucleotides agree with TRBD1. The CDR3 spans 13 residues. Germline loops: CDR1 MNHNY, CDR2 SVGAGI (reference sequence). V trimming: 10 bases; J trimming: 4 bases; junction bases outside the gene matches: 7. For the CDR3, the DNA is TGTGCCATTCAACAGGGGTCTAATCAGCCCCAGCATTTT. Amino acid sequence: CAIQQGSNQPQHF.